Described below is a single TCR beta chain sequence and its context. Antigen unknown. In the same sample, other DNA sequences code for this CDR3. V was clipped by 2 bases and J by 3 bases, with 8 bases between them. The germline gives CDR1 SGDLS, CDR2 YYNGEE. The CDR3 length is 13 residues. This specimen comes from a study of beta chain features in type 1 diabetes. In the study overall: All of the samples together had roughly 98 million sorted cells examined.

All of the isolated RNA was reverse transcribed, so expressed TCRB transcripts were sequenced. Clones were read by immunoSEQ multiplex PCR, and TCRdb kept only the in-frame ones, dropping some. Of 630,000 or so clones listed, around 15% are singletons. Study results and caveats: Shorter TCRB CDR3s, moderately but significantly so, marked every one of the four CD4+ subsets in Type 1 diabetes patients.

The rearrangement uses TRBV9 and TRBJ1-1, with a possible D match to TRBD1 (5 bases). Sequenced: naive CD4+ T cells from blood. The sequence derives from a man between 18 and 29 years old with type 1 diabetes. The CDR3 DNA is TGTGCCAGCAGCGTCGCGGGGGACACTGAAGCTTTCTTT. It is translated as CASSVAGDTEAFF.